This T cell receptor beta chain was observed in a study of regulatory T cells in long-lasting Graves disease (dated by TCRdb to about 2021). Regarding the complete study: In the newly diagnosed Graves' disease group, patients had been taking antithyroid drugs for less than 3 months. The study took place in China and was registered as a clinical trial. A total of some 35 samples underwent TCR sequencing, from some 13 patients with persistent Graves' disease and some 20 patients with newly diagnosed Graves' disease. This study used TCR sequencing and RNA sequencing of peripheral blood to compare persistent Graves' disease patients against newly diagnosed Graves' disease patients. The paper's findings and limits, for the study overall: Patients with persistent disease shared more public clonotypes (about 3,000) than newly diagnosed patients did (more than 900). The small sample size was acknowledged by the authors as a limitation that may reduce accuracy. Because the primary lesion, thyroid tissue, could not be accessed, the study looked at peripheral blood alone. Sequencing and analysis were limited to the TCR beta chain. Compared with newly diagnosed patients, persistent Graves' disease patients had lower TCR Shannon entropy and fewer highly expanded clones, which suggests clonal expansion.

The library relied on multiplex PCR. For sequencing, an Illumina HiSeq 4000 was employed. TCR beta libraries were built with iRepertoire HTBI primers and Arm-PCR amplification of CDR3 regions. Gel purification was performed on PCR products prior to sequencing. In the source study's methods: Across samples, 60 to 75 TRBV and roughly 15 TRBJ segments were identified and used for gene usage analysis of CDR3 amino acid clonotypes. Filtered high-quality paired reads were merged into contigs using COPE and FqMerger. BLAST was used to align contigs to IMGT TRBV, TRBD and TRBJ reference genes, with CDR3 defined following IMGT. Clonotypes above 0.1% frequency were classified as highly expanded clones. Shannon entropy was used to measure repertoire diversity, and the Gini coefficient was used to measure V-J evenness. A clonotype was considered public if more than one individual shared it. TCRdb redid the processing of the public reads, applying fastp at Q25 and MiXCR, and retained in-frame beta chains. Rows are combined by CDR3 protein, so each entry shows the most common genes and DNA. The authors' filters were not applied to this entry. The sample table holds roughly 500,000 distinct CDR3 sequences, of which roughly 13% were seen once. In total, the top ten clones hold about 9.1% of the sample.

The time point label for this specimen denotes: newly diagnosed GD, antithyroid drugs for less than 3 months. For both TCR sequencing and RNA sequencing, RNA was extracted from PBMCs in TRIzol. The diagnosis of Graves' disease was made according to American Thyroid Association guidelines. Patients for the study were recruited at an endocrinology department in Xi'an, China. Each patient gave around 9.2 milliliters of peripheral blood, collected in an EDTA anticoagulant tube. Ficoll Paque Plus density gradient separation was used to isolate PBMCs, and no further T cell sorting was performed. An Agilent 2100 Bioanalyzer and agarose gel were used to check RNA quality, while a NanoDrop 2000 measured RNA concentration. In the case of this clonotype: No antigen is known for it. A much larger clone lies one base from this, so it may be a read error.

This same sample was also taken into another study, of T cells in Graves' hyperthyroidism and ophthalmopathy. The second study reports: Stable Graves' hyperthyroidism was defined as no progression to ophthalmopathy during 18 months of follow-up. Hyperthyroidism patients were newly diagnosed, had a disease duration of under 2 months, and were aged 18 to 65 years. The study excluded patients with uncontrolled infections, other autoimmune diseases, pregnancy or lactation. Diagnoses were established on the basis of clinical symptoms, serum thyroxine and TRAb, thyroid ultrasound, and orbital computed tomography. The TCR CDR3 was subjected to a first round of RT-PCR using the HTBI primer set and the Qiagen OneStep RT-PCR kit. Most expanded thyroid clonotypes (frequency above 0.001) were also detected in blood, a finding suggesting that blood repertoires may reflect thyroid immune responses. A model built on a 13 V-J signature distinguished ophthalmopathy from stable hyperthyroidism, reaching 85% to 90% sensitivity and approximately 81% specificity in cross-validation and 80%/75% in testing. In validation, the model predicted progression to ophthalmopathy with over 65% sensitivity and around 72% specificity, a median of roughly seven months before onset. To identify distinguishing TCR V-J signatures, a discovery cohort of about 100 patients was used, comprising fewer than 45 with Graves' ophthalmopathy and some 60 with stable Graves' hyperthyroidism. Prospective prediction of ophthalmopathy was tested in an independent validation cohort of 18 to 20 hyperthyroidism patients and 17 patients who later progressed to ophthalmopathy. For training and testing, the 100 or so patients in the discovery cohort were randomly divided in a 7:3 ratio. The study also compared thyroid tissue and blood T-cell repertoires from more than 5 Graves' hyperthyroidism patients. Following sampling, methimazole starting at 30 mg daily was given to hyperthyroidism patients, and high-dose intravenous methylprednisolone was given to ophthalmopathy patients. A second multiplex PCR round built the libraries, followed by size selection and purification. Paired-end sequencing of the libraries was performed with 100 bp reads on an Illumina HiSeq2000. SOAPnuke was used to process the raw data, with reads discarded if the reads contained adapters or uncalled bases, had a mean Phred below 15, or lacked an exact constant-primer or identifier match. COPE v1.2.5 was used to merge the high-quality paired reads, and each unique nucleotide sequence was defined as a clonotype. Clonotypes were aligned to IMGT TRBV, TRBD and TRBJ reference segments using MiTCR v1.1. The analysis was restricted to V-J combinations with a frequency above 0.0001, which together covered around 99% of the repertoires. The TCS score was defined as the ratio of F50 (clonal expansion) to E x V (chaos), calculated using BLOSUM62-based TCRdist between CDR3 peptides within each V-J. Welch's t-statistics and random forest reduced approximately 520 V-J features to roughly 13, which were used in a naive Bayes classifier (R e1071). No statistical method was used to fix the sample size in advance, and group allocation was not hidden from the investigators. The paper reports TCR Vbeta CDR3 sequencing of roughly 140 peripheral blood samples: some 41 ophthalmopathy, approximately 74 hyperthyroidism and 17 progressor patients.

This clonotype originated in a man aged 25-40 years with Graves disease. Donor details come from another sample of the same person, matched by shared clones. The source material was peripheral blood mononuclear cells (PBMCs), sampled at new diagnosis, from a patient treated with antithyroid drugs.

The nucleotides are TGTGCCATCGCCTATAGCTATGGCTACACCTTC. Protein translation: CAIAYSYGYTF. Recombination connected TRBV28 to TRBJ1-2; the D gene assignment is ambiguous. Looking up the germline V gene yields CDR1 MDHEN and CDR2 SYDVKM. The CDR3 goes from the cysteine to the phenylalanine over 11 residues. Here the CDR3 DNA is all that survives: 33 bases in frame from base 1. Trimming removed 10 bases from V and 4 bases from J, leaving 10 bases between the germline ends.